The sequence of this T cell receptor (beta chain) was determined in a study of T cell responses to AZD1222 COVID-19 vaccine. Concerning this clone: As yet, its antigen is unknown.

Study-wide results and limits: Most donors were white British, females outnumbered males, and clonal diversity was possibly underestimated. After two AZD1222 doses, spike-specific TCR breadth and depth rose versus day 0. Unmutated regions of variants are reportedly targeted by nearly half of spike-specific TCRs.

Measured with immunoSEQ multiplex PCR; TCRdb has only the in-frame clones, and not every one. In the table there are around 160,000 clones, roughly 94% of which are singletons. V lost 1 base, J lost 2 bases, and 5 bases stayed unmatched. The germline CDR1 and CDR2 sequences are MNHEY and SMNVEV (reference sequence). This CDR3 contains 15 residues. The receptor comes from an adult who received the AZD1222 COVID-19 vaccine. The specimen comprised peripheral blood, sampled 28 days after the second AZD1222 dose. The J gene is TRBJ2-7, the V gene TRBV27; TRBD2 aligns across 7 bases. The CDR3 reads CASSLLSGGAYEQYF. In DNA form, the CDR3 reads TGTGCCAGCAGTTTATTAAGTGGGGGGGCCTACGAGCAGTACTTC.